The 25 T cell receptor beta chains below were found in one sample sequenced in a study of cytomegalovirus exposure and HLA in healthy donors. This PCR relied on a set of 60 Vbeta primers and 13 Jbeta primers. Assay: immunoSEQ multiplex PCR; the TCRdb copy retains only in-frame clones and omits some. The sample lists over 100,000 clones; 55% to 70% were seen once. The material sequenced was PBMCs. These receptors were taken from a woman under 40 in good health and CMV-seronegative.

The V call is TRBV7-9, the J call TRBJ2-5; 8 positions agree with TRBD2. Germline trimming cut 5 bases from V and 5 bases from J; bases unmatched to any gene: 4. Per the germline V gene, CDR1 is SEHNR and CDR2 is FQNEAQ (reference sequence). The CDR3 loop spans 13 amino acids. CDR3 sequence (DNA): TGTGCCAGCAGCGCACGGGAGGGGGAGACCCAGTACTTC. Translating it yields CASSAREGETQYF.

The CDR3: CASSSPPGTSEQYF. The CDR3 DNA reads as TGTGCCAGCAGCTCCCCCCCCGGGACTAGCGAGCAGTACTTC. The V call is TRBV5-4, the J call TRBJ2-7; 8 positions match TRBD2. The CDR3 has 14 amino acids. Trimming removed 3 bases from V and 6 bases from J; junction bases left unmatched: 8. Germline CDR1 is SGHNT and CDR2 is YYREEE (reference sequence). The full variable domain, with the rest looked up from reference TRBV5-4 and TRBJ2-7, is ETGVTQSPTHLIKTRGQQVTLRCSSQSGHNTVSWYQQALGQGPQFIFQYYREEENGRGNFPPRFSGLQFPNYSSELNVNALELDDSALYLCASSSPPGTSEQYFGPGTRLTVT.

In its sample, this clone was seen a few times. The V gene is TRBV7-9, the J gene TRBJ1-1, with D possibly TRBD1 on 5 matching bases. The CDR3 consists of 13 residues. Between the trimmed V and J ends, which lost 3 bases and 5 bases, there was a span of 10 bases. Germline values: CDR1 SEHNR, CDR2 FQNEAQ (reference sequence). The CDR3 loop reads CASSFGAGTEAFF. CDR3 nucleotides: TGTGCCAGCAGCTTTGGGGCTGGGACTGAAGCTTTCTTT.

The rearrangement joins TRBV28 to TRBJ1-2; D is perhaps TRBD1 (6 bases). The CDR3 length is 16 residues. The germline gives CDR1 MDHEN, CDR2 SYDVKM. Between the trimmed V and J ends, which lost 2 bases and 5 bases, there was a span of 18 bases. The CDR3 DNA reads TGTGCCAGCAGTTTAGTTCGGGGAAAGGGGGATTATGGCTACACCTTC. The encoded protein is CASSLVRGKGDYGYTF.

This clone was observed a few times. This rearrangement joins TRBV5-1 to TRBJ1-1; D perhaps matches TRBD1 (6 bases). Germline CDR1 is SGHRS and CDR2 is YFSETQ. V gave up 0 bases and J gave up 0 bases, with 6 bases separating them. The CDR3 covers 14 residues. Written as DNA, the CDR3 is TGCGCCAGCAGCTTGGACAGGGTGAACACTGAAGCTTTCTTT. Translating it yields CASSLDRVNTEAFF.

The V gene is TRBV12-5, the J gene TRBJ2-3; 7 bases map to TRBD1. CDR1 and CDR2 from the germline V gene are LGHNT and FRNRAP. The ends lost 1 base at V and 4 bases at J; junction bases unmatched: 2. The CDR3 runs to 14 residues. Written as DNA, the CDR3 is TGTGCTAGTGGTTTGGGACAGGGATCAGATACGCAGTATTTT. Protein: CASGLGQGSDTQYF.

This clone was observed a few times. The CDR3 region is CASSLSGGLAYGYTF. CDR3 nucleotide sequence: TGCGCCAGCAGCTTGTCAGGGGGTCTGGCCTATGGCTACACCTTC. This chain joins TRBV5-1 and TRBJ1-2, with 7 bases identical to TRBD1. Germline CDR1 reads SGHRS; CDR2 reads YFSETQ. The CDR3 has 15 amino acids. The junction had 7 bases not matched to a gene; V was cut back by 1 base and J by 4 bases.

V and J are TRBV7-2 and TRBJ1-5; no definite D call. CDR3 size: 14 residues. The V gene's germline CDR1 is SGHTA and CDR2 FQGNSA. The germline V and J ends were trimmed by 1 base and 2 bases, with 6 bases remaining between them. The chain's CDR3 is CASSLGQGNQPQHF. The CDR3, as DNA: TGTGCCAGCAGCTTAGGGCAGGGCAATCAGCCCCAGCATTTT. The full variable domain, rest sourced from reference TRBV7-2 and TRBJ1-5, is GAGVSQSPSNKVTEKGKDVELRCDPISGHTALYWYRQSLGQGLEFLIYFQGNSAPDKSGLPSDRFSAERTGGSVSTLTIQRTQQEDSAVYLCASSLGQGNQPQHFGDGTRLSIL.

The chain joins TRBV28 to TRBJ1-6; 8 nucleotides align to TRBD1. This CDR3 is built from 14 residues. Per the germline V gene, CDR1 is MDHEN and CDR2 is SYDVKM. V lost 1 base and J lost 8; bases outside the gene matches: 1. This CDR3 is CASSLSGGHSPLHF. CDR3 nucleotide sequence: TGTGCCAGCAGTTTATCAGGGGGCCATTCACCCCTCCACTTT.

The sample holds one count of this clone. The CDR3 here is CASRMTGVNSYEQYF. CDR3 nucleotide sequence: TGTGCCAGCAGAATGACAGGCGTAAACTCCTACGAGCAGTACTTC. The V and J genes are TRBV28 and TRBJ2-7; maybe TRBD1 (6 bases). V gave up 6 bases and J gave up 0 bases, with 15 bases separating them. This CDR3 region has 15 residues. Germline V gene sequence: CDR1 MDHEN, CDR2 SYDVKM.

J is TRBJ2-1 and V is TRBV2; D is unclear. V was clipped by 5 bases and J by 10 bases, with 12 bases between them. CDR3 length: 12 amino acids. Germline V lookup: CDR1 SNHLY, CDR2 FYNNEI. The CDR3 is CASSRPAREQFF. For the CDR3, the DNA is TGTGCCAGCAGTAGACCAGCTAGGGAGCAGTTCTTC.

The V and J genes are TRBV4-3 and TRBJ2-7; a possible D gene is TRBD1 (6 bases). The V gene's germline CDR1 is LGHNA and CDR2 YSLEER. This CDR3 is built from 15 residues. V was shortened by 7 bases and J by 3 bases, with 19 bases between the two germline ends. CDR3 protein: CASILRGSRDYEQYF. CDR3 nucleotides: TGCGCCAGCATACTCAGGGGCTCACGGGACTACGAGCAGTACTTC.

This clone turned up a few times. The chain is built from TRBV5-1 and TRBJ1-1; D remains ambiguous. Germline CDR1 SGHRS, CDR2 YFSETQ. V was cut by 4 bases and J by 1 base, with 11 bases left in between. The CDR3 has 14 amino acids. The DNA of the CDR3 is TGCGCCAGCAGCGAAGACTGGCGGAACACTGAAGCTTTCTTT. This codes for CASSEDWRNTEAFF.

This sequence joins TRBV7-9 and TRBJ2-1; 13 nucleotides agree with TRBD2. CDR1 and CDR2 from the germline V gene are SEHNR and FQNEAQ (reference sequence). Germline trimming cut 10 bases from V and 9 bases from J; bases unmatched to any gene: 9. The CDR3 is made up of 14 amino acids. The CDR3 loop reads CATSGTSGIGEQFF. The DNA for the CDR3 is TGTGCCACGTCCGGGACTAGCGGGATCGGTGAGCAGTTCTTC. The full variable domain, its missing parts supplied by reference TRBV7-9 and TRBJ2-1, is DTGVSQNPRHKITKRGQNVTFRCDPISEHNRLYWYRQTLGQGPEFLTYFQNEAQLEKSRLLSDRFSAERPKGSFSTLEIQRTEQGDSAMYLCATSGTSGIGEQFFGPGTRLTVL.

The J gene is TRBJ2-7, the V gene TRBV28; TRBD1 matches at 8 bases. Per germline, CDR1 MDHEN and CDR2 SYDVKM. J gave up 13 bases and V 6 bases, and 8 bases lay outside the gene matches. CDR3 size: 11 residues. As DNA, the CDR3 is TGTGCCAGCAGGCAACCGGGACAGGTCTACTTC. This translates into CASRQPGQVYF.

V and J are TRBV28 and TRBJ1-1, with 7 bases fitting TRBD1. Germline CDR1 and CDR2: MDHEN and SYDVKM. The CDR3 has 15 residues. The ends lost 3 bases at V and 2 bases at J; junction bases unmatched: 6. The CDR3 sequence is CASSFPGQPNTEAFF. The CDR3 nucleotides are TGTGCCAGCAGTTTCCCGGGACAGCCAAACACTGAAGCTTTCTTT.

CDR3 DNA: TGTGCCAGCAGTTCGAACAGGGGTGGCTACACCTTC. Amino acids: CASSSNRGGYTF. The chain links TRBV27 to TRBJ1-2; 7 positions match TRBD1. Trimming at V came to 4 bases and at J to 7 bases, leaving 3 bases not matched to a gene. CDR1 and CDR2 (germline): MNHEY, SMNVEV (reference sequence). CDR3 length: 12 residues.

The chain combines TRBV5-1 with TRBJ1-1; D remains unclear. The CDR3 length is 14 residues. Germline V CDR1 and CDR2: SGHRS, YFSETQ. V shed 3 bases and J shed 3 bases, with 12 bases lying between them. The CDR3 coding sequence is TGCGCCAGCAGCTCCACTACCAAGGACACTGAAGCTTTCTTT. The encoded protein is CASSSTTKDTEAFF.

The table lists this clone with a few counts. This sequence joins TRBV5-6 and TRBJ1-1; D is possibly TRBD1 (6 bases). The V gene lost 4 bases and the J gene lost 1 base, with 11 bases spanning the gap. CDR1 SGHDT and CDR2 YYEEEE come from the germline V gene. CDR3 length equals 14 residues. The chain's CDR3 is CASSPPDRNTEAFF. The CDR3 DNA reads TGTGCCAGCAGCCCCCCGGACAGGAACACTGAAGCTTTCTTT.

The chain uses TRBV25-1 and TRBJ2-1, with D maybe TRBD1 (6 bases). The CDR3 sequence is 12 residues long. Germline V gene lookup returns CDR1 MGHDK and CDR2 SYGVNS. The V and J ends lost 1 base and 16 bases respectively, with 14 bases between them. The CDR3 region is CASSESTTGRFF. CDR3 sequence (DNA): TGTGCCAGCAGTGAATCCACGACAGGACGCTTCTTC. The entire variable domain, with the rest obtained from reference TRBV25-1 and TRBJ2-1, is as follows: EADIYQTPRYLVIGTGKKITLECSQTMGHDKMYWYQQDPGMELHLIHYSYGVNSTEKGDLSSESTVSRIRTEHFPLTLESARPSHTSQYLCASSESTTGRFFGPGTRLTVL.

This rearrangement joins TRBV19 to TRBJ2-2; 11 bases match TRBD2. The germline CDR1 and CDR2 sequences are LNHDA and SQIVND (reference sequence). The CDR3 is 16 amino acids. The junction had 3 bases not matched to a gene; V was cut back by 5 bases and J by 1 base. CDR3 amino acids: CASSPTSGGNTGELFF. The CDR3 DNA is TGTGCCAGTAGTCCCACTAGCGGGGGGAACACCGGGGAGCTGTTTTTT.

This rearrangement joins TRBV28 to TRBJ2-3; 9 nucleotides align to TRBD2. The CDR3 is made up of 15 amino acids. CDR1 and CDR2 (germline): MDHEN, SYDVKM. V gave up 3 bases and J gave up 2 bases; unmatched junction bases: 3. The CDR3: CASSLASGVTDTQYF. CDR3 in DNA: TGTGCCAGCAGTTTGGCTAGCGGGGTCACAGATACGCAGTATTTT.

A few counts support this clone. The chain has TRBV19 and TRBJ2-1; weak D call: TRBD2 (6 bases). CDR3 length equals 14 residues. Germline CDR1 reads LNHDA; CDR2 reads SQIVND (reference sequence). The V end was cut by 1 base, the J end by 7 bases, with 11 bases between. The CDR3 nucleotides are TGTGCCAGTAGTATAGGGGGGACTCGGAATGAGCAGTTCTTC. Translation: CASSIGGTRNEQFF.

This clone appeared a few times. The chain joins TRBV4-1 to TRBJ1-5; the D gene is possibly TRBD1 (6 bases). The CDR3 runs 14 residues. Germline loops: CDR1 MGHRA, CDR2 YSYEKL. The ends were cut back, 4 bases at V and 3 bases at J, with 10 bases in the middle. The CDR3, as DNA: TGCGCCAGCAGCCCGCGACAGGTCAATCAGCCCCAGCATTTT. This sequence encodes CASSPRQVNQPQHF.

V is TRBV4-1 and J is TRBJ1-1; tentative D call: TRBD1 (5 bases). The V gene's germline CDR1 is MGHRA and CDR2 YSYEKL. The CDR3 totals 16 residues. V dropped 0 bases and J dropped 0 bases, with 11 bases sitting between them. The CDR3 DNA sequence: TGCGCCAGCAGCCAAGATCCGGGACTTATGAACACTGAAGCTTTCTTT. Encoded protein: CASSQDPGLMNTEAFF.